This T cell receptor beta chain comes out of a study of T cells in Graves' hyperthyroidism and ophthalmopathy. Overall study findings and caveats: Within blood appeared most thyroid clonotypes that had expanded above 0.001. Stable hyperthyroidism and ophthalmopathy were separated using 13 V-J signatures.

Authors of the study amplified TCR beta CDR3 regions from RNA transcripts. HTBI primers were employed in a first-round RT-PCR of the TCR CDR3. TCRdb re-derived calls from the multiplex PCR reads in MiXCR, one entry per CDR3 protein. Of about 510,000 distinct CDR3 sequences listed, around 15% were seen once; the top ten hold 14%. Comments on this clonotype: Its target is unknown.

Aged 18 to 65, the patients had hyperthyroidism that was newly diagnosed and had lasted under 2 months. For the diagnoses, clinical symptoms, serum thyroxine and TRAb, thyroid ultrasound and orbital computed tomography were used. Trimming removed 5 bases from V and 2 bases from J, with 16 bases in between. This CDR3 has 15 residues. Germline CDR1 is SGHAT and CDR2 is FQNNGV. This TCR was recovered from a woman aged 35 to 49 with Graves' hyperthyroidism. Sequenced input: blood. The J gene is TRBJ2-7, the V gene TRBV11-2, with D perhaps TRBD1 or TRBD2 (5 bases each). The CDR3 loop reads CASSQRYRRAYEQYF. CDR3 sequence (DNA): TGTGCCAGCAGCCAACGTTACAGGCGGGCCTACGAGCAGTACTTC.